A selection of T cell receptor beta chains follows, all from one sample in a study of T-cell memory formation after mild COVID-19. TCRdb reanalysed the 5' RACE reads using MiXCR and keeps one entry per CDR3 protein. The sample comprises fewer than 250,000 distinct CDR3 sequences, 15% to 19% of which are singletons, and 2.1% rests with the top ten. Sequences were obtained from PBMCs or a T cell subset sorted from them (not recorded which). The receptors originated from an adult woman who had mild COVID-19 (a few samples of this study predate the infection). Cell type and time point are not known. Each CDR3 is given with its conserved first and last residue. Fields, in order: clone size, J gene, V gene, CDR3 protein. Size tells how often a clone was seen (once, few, many) or the class of an expanded clone, and some rows leave it out.

>.|TRBJ2-4|TRBV20-1
CSASSGGGKNIQYF
>.|TRBJ1-1|TRBV5-1
CASSWGGYEAFF
>few|TRBJ2-2|TRBV29-1
CSGYRGRELFF
>few|TRBJ1-3|TRBV5-6
CASSLKGGLGNTIYF
>.|TRBJ2-3|TRBV6-1
CASFETRTSTDTQYF
>.|TRBJ1-2|TRBV5-1
CASSLRGPGGYGYTF
>.|TRBJ1-3|TRBV7-2
CASSLPGWNRNTIYF
>few|TRBJ2-7|TRBV6-1
CASSSDIYYEQYF
>.|TRBJ2-7|TRBV20-1
CSAPDRVLAYEQYF
>.|TRBJ2-5|TRBV4-2
CASSQAVRSELYF
>few|TRBJ1-1|TRBV12-3/TRBV12-4
CASSLAAEAFF
>.|TRBJ2-7|TRBV6-6
CASSYSGGGSYEQYF
>.|TRBJ1-2|TRBV20-1
CSARRNGEGHGYTF
>few|TRBJ2-1|TRBV5-1
CASSLRTSGISNEQFF
>.|TRBJ1-6|TRBV18
CASSPTGSNSPLHF
>.|TRBJ1-2|TRBV30
CAWSPRGIHYGYTF
>.|TRBJ2-7|TRBV5-1
CASSSNRDRYEQYF
>few|TRBJ2-5|TRBV5-1
CASSPLPGQETQYF
>.|TRBJ2-3|TRBV6-5
CASSQPVRTDRDTDTQYF
>few|TRBJ2-2|TRBV12-3/TRBV12-4
CASRRTSHTGELFF
>few|TRBJ1-1|TRBV27
CASSLSENTEAFF
>many|TRBJ1-5|TRBV20-1
CSAGLGNQPQHF
>few|TRBJ1-3|TRBV18
CASSPQGIFGNTIYF
>.|TRBJ2-5|TRBV12-5
CASGLVVGDWVGETQYF
>few|TRBJ1-2|TRBV24-1
CAPPGPTGSRGYGYTF
>few|TRBJ2-1|TRBV4-3
CASSQEGAGEESEQFF
>once|TRBJ2-7|TRBV15
CATSRDTGFHEQYF
>.|TRBJ1-2|TRBV4-3
CASSQGGRLGYGYTF
>many|TRBJ2-1|TRBV20-1
CSASPPHLFNEQFF
>few|TRBJ1-6|TRBV3-1
CASSPTAGVSSPLHF
>.|TRBJ1-5|TRBV5-1
CASSWGDRGDNQPQHF
>.|TRBJ1-4|TRBV4-1
CASSPPIGQGNEKLFF
>many|TRBJ2-3|TRBV15
CATSREAGVRDTQYF
>.|TRBJ2-1|TRBV10-3
CAISESGQGGVGQFF
>few|TRBJ2-5|TRBV14
CASSHHETQYF
>.|TRBJ1-3|TRBV6-1
CASSSRGNTIYF
>many|TRBJ2-2|TRBV20-1
CSASRGGANTGELFF
>.|TRBJ1-1|TRBV5-4
CASSLQGAGALF
>many|TRBJ1-4|TRBV12-3/TRBV12-4
CASKRSTNEKLFF
>.|TRBJ1-1|TRBV6-5
CASSYSSGTAITEAFF
>.|TRBJ1-6|TRBV5-5
CASSSGTGPYNSPLHF
>.|TRBJ2-1|TRBV5-1
CASSLDGSGGVTMFF
>.|TRBJ2-7|TRBV3-1
CASSQGLFRHWYEQYF
>.|TRBJ2-1|TRBV29-1
CSVERLSGNEQFF
>few|TRBJ2-1|TRBV12-3/TRBV12-4
CASSRGLASNEQFF
>few|TRBJ2-6|TRBV19
CASTVQGPGANVLTF
>few|TRBJ2-5|TRBV6-2/TRBV6-3
CASTRGTSGRSETQYF